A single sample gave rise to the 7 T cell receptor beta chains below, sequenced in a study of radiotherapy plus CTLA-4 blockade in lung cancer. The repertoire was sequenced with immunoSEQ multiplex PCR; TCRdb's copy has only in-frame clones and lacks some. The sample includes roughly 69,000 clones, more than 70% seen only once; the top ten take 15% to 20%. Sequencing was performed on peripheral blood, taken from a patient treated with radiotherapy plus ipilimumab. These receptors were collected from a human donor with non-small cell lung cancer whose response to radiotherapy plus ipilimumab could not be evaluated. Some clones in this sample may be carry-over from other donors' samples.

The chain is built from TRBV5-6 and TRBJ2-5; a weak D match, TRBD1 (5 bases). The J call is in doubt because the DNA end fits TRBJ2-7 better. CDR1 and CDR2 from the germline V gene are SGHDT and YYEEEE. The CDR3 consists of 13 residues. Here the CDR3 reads CASSWVQGYEQYF. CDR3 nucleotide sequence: TGTGCCAGCAGCTGGGTCCAGGGCTACGAGCAGTACTTC.

CDR3 DNA: TGCGCCAGCAGCTTCCCAGGGGTCACTGAAGCTTTCTTT. This sequence encodes CASSFPGVTEAFF. This chain uses TRBV5-1 with TRBJ1-1; tentative D call: TRBD1 (6 bases). V was cut by 2 bases and J by 4 bases, with 9 bases left in between. The CDR3 runs 13 residues. Germline CDR1 is SGHRS and CDR2 is YFSETQ.

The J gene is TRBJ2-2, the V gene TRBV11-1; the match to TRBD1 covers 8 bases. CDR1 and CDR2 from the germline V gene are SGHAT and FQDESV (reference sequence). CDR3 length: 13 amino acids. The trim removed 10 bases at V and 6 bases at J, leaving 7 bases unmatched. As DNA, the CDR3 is TGTGCCACCCAGGGGGCTAGGGCCGGGGAGCTGTTTTTT. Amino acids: CATQGARAGELFF.

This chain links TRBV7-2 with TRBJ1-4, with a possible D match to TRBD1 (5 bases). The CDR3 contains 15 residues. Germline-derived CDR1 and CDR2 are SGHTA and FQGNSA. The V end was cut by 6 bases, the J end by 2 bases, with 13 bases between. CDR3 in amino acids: CASRPQGTTNEKLFF. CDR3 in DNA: TGTGCCAGCAGACCGCAGGGAACCACTAATGAAAAACTGTTTTTT.

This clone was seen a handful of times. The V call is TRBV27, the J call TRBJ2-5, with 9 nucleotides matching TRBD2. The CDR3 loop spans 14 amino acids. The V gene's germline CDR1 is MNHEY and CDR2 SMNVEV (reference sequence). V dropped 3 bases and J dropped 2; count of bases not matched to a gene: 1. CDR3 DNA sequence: TGTGCCAGCAGTTTTGCGGGGGGGCAAGAGACCCAGTACTTC. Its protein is CASSFAGGQETQYF.

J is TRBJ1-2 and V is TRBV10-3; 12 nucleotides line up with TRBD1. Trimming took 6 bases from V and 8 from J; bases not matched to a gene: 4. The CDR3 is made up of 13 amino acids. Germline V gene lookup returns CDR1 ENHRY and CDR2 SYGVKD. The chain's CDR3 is CAIREGTGGGYTF. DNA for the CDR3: TGTGCCATCAGAGAGGGGACAGGGGGCGGCTACACCTTC.

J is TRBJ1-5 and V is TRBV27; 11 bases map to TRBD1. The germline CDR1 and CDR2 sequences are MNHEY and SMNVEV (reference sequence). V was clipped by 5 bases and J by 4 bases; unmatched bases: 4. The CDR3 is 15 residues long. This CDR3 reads CASSPGQGANQPQHF. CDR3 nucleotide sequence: TGTGCCAGCAGTCCTGGACAGGGGGCGAATCAGCCCCAGCATTTT.